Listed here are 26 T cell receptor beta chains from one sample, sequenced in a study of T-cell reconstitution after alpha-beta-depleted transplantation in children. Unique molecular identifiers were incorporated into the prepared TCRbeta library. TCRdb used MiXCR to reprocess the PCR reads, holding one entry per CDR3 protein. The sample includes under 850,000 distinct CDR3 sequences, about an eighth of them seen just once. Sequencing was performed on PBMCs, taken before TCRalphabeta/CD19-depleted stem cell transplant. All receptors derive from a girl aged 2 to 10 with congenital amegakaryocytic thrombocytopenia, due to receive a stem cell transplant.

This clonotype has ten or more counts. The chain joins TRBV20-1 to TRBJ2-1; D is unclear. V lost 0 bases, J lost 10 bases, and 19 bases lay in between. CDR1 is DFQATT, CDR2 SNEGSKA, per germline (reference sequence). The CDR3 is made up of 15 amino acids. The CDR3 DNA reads TGCAGTGCTAGAGATCTGGGAACCCATAATCCCGAGCAGTTCTTC. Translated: CSARDLGTHNPEQFF.

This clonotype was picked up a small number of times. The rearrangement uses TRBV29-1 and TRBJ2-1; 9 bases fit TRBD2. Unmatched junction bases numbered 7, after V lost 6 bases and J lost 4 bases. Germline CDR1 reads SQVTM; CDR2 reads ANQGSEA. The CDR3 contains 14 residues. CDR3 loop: CSVGTSRSYNEQFF. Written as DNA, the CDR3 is TGCAGCGTGGGGACTAGCAGAAGTTACAATGAGCAGTTCTTC.

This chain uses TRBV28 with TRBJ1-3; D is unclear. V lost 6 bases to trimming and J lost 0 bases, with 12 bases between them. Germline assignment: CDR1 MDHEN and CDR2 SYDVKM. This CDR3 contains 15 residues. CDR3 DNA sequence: TGTGCCAGCAGCCCTACATGGCACTCTGGAAACACCATATATTTT. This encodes CASSPTWHSGNTIYF.

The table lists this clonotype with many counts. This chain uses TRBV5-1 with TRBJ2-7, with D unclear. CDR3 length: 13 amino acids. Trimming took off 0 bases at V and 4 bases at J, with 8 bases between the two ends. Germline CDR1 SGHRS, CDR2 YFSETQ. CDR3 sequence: CASSLGVLYEQYF. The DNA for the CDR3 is TGCGCCAGCAGCTTGGGCGTCCTATACGAGCAGTACTTC.

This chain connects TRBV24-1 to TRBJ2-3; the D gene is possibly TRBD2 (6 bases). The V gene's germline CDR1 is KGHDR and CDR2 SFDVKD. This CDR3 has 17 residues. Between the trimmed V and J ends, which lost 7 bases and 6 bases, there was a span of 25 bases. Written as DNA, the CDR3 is TGTGCCACCAGCGAAGGCTCGGGACTCCAGTGGGTGGATACGCAGTATTTT. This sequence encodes CATSEGSGLQWVDTQYF.

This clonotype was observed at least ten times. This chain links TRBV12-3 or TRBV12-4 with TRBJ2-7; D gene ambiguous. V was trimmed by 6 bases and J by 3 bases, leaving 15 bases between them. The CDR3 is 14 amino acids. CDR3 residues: CASSSSRSRYEQYF. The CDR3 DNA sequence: TGTGCCAGCAGCTCCTCCCGGAGCCGCTACGAGCAGTACTTC.

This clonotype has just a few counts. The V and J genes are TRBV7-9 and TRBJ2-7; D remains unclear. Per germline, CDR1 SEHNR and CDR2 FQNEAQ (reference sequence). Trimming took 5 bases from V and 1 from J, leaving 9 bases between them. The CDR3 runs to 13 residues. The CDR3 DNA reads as TGTGCCAGCAGCCATGCAGCTTCCTACGAGCAGTACTTC. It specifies CASSHAASYEQYF.

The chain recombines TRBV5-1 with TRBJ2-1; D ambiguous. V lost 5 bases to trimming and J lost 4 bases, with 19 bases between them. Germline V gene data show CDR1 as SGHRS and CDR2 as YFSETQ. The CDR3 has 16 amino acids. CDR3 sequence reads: CASRLIYEISYNEQFF. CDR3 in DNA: TGCGCCAGCAGGTTGATCTACGAGATAAGTTACAATGAGCAGTTCTTC.

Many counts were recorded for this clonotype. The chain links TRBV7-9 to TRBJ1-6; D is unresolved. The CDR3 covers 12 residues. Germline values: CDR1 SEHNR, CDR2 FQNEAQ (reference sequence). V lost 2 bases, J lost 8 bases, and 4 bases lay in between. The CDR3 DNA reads TGTGCCAGCAGCTTATCAGATTCACCCCTCCACTTT. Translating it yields CASSLSDSPLHF.

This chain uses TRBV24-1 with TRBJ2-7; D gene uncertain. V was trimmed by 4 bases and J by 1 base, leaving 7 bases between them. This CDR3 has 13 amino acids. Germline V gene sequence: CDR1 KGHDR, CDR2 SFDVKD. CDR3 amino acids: CATSDGSSYEQYF. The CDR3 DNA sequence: TGTGCCACCAGTGACGGGTCTTCCTACGAGCAGTACTTC.

CDR3 sequence (DNA): TGCAGTGCCGAGGGGGACAGGGCGGCGGAAGGCTACACCTTC. Translating it yields CSAEGDRAAEGYTF. The chain carries TRBV20-1 and TRBJ1-2; TRBD1 aligns across 9 bases. Germline V gene lookup returns CDR1 DFQATT and CDR2 SNEGSKA (reference sequence). V lost 6 bases, J lost 8 bases, and 13 bases stayed unmatched. The CDR3 runs to 14 residues.

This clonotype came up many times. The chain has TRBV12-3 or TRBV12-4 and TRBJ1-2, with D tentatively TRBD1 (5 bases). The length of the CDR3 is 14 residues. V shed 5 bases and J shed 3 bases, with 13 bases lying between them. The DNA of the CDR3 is TGTGCCAGCAGTCTACCAGGGCGCGACTATGGCTACACCTTC. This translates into CASSLPGRDYGYTF.

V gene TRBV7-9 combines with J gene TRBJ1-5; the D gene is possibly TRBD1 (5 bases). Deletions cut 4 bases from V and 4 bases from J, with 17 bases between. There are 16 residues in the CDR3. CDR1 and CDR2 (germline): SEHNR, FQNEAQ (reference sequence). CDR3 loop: CASSSDSWGINQPQHF. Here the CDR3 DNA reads TGTGCCAGCAGCTCCGACAGTTGGGGGATAAATCAGCCCCAGCATTTT.

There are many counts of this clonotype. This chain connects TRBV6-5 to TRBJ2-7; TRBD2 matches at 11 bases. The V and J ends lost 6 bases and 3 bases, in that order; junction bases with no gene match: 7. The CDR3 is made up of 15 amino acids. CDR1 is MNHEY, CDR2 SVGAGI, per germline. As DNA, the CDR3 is TGTGCCAGCAGCTTAGCGGGAGGGCCGCTCTACGAGCAGTACTTC. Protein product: CASSLAGGPLYEQYF.

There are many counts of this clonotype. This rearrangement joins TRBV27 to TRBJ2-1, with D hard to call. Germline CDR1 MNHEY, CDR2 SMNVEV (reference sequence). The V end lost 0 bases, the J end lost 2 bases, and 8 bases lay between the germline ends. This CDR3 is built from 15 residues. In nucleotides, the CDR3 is TGTGCCAGCAGTTTATCGACCCTCCCCTACAATGAGCAGTTCTTC. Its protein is CASSLSTLPYNEQFF.

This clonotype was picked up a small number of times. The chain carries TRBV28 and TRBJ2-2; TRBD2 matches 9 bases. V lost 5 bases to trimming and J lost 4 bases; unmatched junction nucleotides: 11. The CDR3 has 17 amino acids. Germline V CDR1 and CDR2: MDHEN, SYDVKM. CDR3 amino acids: CASSGAGLAGTTGELFF. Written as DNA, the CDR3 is TGTGCCAGCAGTGGCGCAGGCCTAGCGGGAACCACCGGGGAGCTGTTTTTT.

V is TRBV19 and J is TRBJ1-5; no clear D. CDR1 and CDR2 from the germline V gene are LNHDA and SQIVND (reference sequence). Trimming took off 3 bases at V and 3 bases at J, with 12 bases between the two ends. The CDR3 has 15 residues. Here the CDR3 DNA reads TGTGCCAGTAGTATTTACACCCTCGACAATCAGCCCCAGCATTTT. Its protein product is CASSIYTLDNQPQHF.

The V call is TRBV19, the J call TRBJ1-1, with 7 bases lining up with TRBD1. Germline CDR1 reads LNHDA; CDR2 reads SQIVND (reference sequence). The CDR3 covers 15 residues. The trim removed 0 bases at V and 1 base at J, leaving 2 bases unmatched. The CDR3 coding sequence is TGTGCCAGTAGTATAGAGACAGGGTGGAACACTGAAGCTTTCTTT. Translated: CASSIETGWNTEAFF.

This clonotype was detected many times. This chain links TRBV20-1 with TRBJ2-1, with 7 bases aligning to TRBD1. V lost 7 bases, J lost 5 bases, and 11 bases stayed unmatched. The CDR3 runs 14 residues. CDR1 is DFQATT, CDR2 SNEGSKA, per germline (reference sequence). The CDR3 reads CSVHRDSHHNEQFF. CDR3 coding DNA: TGCAGTGTTCACCGGGACAGCCATCACAATGAGCAGTTCTTC.

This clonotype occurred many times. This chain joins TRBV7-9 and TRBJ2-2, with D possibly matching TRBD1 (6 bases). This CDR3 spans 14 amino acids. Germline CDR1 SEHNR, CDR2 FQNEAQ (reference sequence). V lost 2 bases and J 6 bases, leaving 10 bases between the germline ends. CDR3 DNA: TGTGCCAGCAGCTTAACAGGGCCGTCCGGGGAGCTGTTTTTT. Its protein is CASSLTGPSGELFF.

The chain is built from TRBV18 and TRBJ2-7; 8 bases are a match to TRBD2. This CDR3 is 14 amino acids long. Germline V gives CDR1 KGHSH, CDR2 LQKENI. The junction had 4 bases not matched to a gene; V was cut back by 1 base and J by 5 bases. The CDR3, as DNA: TGTGCCAGCTCACCACTACTAGCGGAGGACGAGCAGTACTTC. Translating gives CASSPLLAEDEQYF.

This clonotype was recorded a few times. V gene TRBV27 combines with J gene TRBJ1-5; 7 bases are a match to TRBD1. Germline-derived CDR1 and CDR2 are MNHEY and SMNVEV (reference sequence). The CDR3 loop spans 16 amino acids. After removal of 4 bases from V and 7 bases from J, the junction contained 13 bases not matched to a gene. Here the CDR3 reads CASSSRKGASRQPQHF. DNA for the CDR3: TGTGCCAGCAGTTCCCGAAAGGGGGCTTCACGGCAGCCCCAGCATTTT.

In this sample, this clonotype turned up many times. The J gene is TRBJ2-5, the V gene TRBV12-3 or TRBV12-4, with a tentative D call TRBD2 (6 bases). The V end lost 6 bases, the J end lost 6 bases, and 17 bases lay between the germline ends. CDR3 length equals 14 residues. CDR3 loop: CASRPWRDGKTQYF. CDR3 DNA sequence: TGTGCCAGCAGACCCTGGCGGGATGGGAAGACCCAGTACTTC.

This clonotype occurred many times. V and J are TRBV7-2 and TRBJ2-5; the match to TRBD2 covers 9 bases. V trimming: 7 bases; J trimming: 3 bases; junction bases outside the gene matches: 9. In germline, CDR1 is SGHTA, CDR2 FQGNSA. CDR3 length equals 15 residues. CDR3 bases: TGTGCCAGCAAACAGCAGAGACTAGCGGAAGAGACCCAGTACTTC. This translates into CASKQQRLAEETQYF.

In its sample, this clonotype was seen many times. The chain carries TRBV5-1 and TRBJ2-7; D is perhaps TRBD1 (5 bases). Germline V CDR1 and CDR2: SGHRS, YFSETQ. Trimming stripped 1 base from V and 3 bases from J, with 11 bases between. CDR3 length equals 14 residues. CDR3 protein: CASSLSGSVYEQYF. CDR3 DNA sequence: TGCGCCAGCAGCTTGTCAGGGTCGGTCTACGAGCAGTACTTC.

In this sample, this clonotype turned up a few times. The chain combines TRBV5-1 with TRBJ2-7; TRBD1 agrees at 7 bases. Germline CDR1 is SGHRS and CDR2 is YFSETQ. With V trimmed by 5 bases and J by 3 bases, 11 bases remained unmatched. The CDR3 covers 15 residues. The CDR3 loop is CASSSLGGSRYEQYF. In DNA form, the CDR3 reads TGCGCCAGCAGTTCCCTAGGGGGCTCCCGCTACGAGCAGTACTTC.